The next 31 T cell receptor beta chains were all read from a single sample in a study of CD8 T cells in ankylosing spondylitis. Study findings and constraints: About 8 highly homologous variants made up a TCR beta motif, and this motif appeared characteristic of ankylosing spondylitis blood.

No antigen is known for these receptors. One entry per CDR3 protein results from TCRdb running MiXCR on the 5' RACE reads. This sample yields 800,000 to 900,000 distinct CDR3 sequences, of which approximately 12% are seen a single time; about 0.5% belongs to the top ten. Sequencing was performed on blood, either unsorted or a sorted T cell fraction (not recorded which). The receptors were gathered from a male donor with ankylosing spondylitis.

This clonotype has a count of ten or more. This chain joins TRBV29-1 and TRBJ1-2; TRBD1 might be the D (5 bases). This CDR3 has 13 amino acids. The V gene lost 1 base and the J gene lost 5 bases, with 11 bases spanning the gap. The V gene's germline CDR1 is SQVTM and CDR2 ANQGSEA. The CDR3 here is CSVEVGELYGYTF. The CDR3 nucleotides are TGCAGCGTTGAAGTGGGGGAGTTGTATGGCTACACCTTC. Complete variable domain (other parts from reference TRBV29-1 and TRBJ1-2): SAVISQKPSRDICQRGTSLTIQCQVDSQVTMMFWYRQQPGQSLTLIATANQGSEATYESGFVIDKFPISRPNLTFSTLTVSNMSPEDSSIYLCSVEVGELYGYTFGSGTRLTVV.

In its sample, this clonotype was seen a few times. The chain employs TRBV24-1 and TRBJ2-5; a weak D match, TRBD2 (6 bases). Trimming left V 0 bases short and J 2 bases short, with 12 bases between. Germline V lookup: CDR1 KGHDR, CDR2 SFDVKD. This CDR3 is 16 amino acids long. Here the CDR3 reads CATSDLKPSGQETQYF. CDR3 in DNA: TGTGCCACCAGTGATTTGAAACCGAGCGGGCAAGAGACCCAGTACTTC.

This clonotype was found a few times. The chain carries TRBV19 and TRBJ1-5, with D unclear. Trimming removed 5 bases from V and 3 bases from J, with 8 bases in between. In germline, CDR1 is LNHDA, CDR2 SQIVND (reference sequence). The CDR3 is 13 amino acids. CDR3 DNA: TGTGCCAGTAGTGCGGCCTCCAATCAGCCCCAGCATTTT. It encodes CASSAASNQPQHF.

This clonotype was observed at least ten times. V is TRBV6-5 and J is TRBJ1-2; D is uncertain. Germline V gives CDR1 MNHEY, CDR2 SVGAGI. CDR3 length: 14 residues. Trimming removed 2 bases at V and 3 bases at J, with 10 bases between. For the CDR3, the DNA is TGTGCCAGCAGTTACGGGCAGACATACTATGGCTACACCTTC. It translates to CASSYGQTYYGYTF.

This clonotype has only a few counts. The J gene is TRBJ2-5, the V gene TRBV11-3; 11 bases line up with TRBD1. The CDR3 sequence is 15 residues long. V lost 5 bases and J lost 4; bases outside the gene matches: 6. CDR1 is SGHNT and CDR2 is YENEEA in the germline V gene. The CDR3 here is CASSQGQGAGETQYF. The CDR3 bases are TGTGCCAGCAGCCAAGGACAGGGGGCGGGAGAGACCCAGTACTTC.

DNA of the CDR3: TGTGCCAGCAGGATAGGACAGGGTCAAGAGACCCAGTACTTC. Protein product: CASRIGQGQETQYF. V usage is TRBV2 and J usage is TRBJ2-5; TRBD1 aligns across 8 bases. J lost 2 bases, V lost 6 bases, and 5 bases had no gene match. Per germline, CDR1 SNHLY and CDR2 FYNNEI. The length of the CDR3 is 14 residues.

This chain links TRBV21-1 with TRBJ2-1; whether TRBD2, the table's D call, matches the DNA was not checked. TRBV21-1 is assigned pseudogene status. The CDR3 spans 15 residues. The CDR3 DNA follows: TGTGCCAGCAGCGATGGGGACCTACGGTGCGGTGAGCAGTTCTTC. Amino acid sequence: CASSDGDLRCGEQFF.

The chain links TRBV7-8 to TRBJ1-4; D gene uncertain. V shed 5 bases and J shed 8 bases, with 15 bases lying between them. Per the germline V gene, CDR1 is SGHVS and CDR2 is FQNEAQ. The CDR3 loop spans 14 amino acids. This CDR3 is CASSLDPTGEKLFF. CDR3 sequence (DNA): TGTGCCAGCAGCCTGGACCCAACGGGGGAAAAACTGTTTTTT.

The rearrangement joins TRBV28 to TRBJ2-5, with 9 bases aligning to TRBD1. The CDR3 consists of 15 residues. V dropped 5 bases and J dropped 5; count of bases not matched to a gene: 9. Per germline, CDR1 MDHEN and CDR2 SYDVKM. The CDR3 sequence: CASSADRGSRETQYF. The CDR3 DNA sequence: TGTGCCAGCAGTGCGGACAGGGGTTCTCGGGAGACCCAGTACTTC. Combining the CDR3 with reference TRBV28 and TRBJ2-5 gives the whole variable domain DVKVTQSSRYLVKRTGEKVFLECVQDMDHENMFWYRQDPGLGLRLIYFSYDVKMKEKGDIPEGYSVSREKKERFSLILESASTNQTSMYLCASSADRGSRETQYFGPGTRLLVL.

In this sample, this clonotype turned up many times. The chain has TRBV7-2 and TRBJ1-3; D is unclear. The CDR3 is 12 amino acids. Germline CDR1 and CDR2: SGHTA and FQGNSA. V lost 4 bases and J 5 bases, leaving 6 bases between the germline ends. CDR3 in amino acids: CASSSQRNTIYF. As DNA, the CDR3 is TGTGCCAGCAGCTCTCAGAGAAACACCATATATTTT.

This clonotype has a handful of counts. The chain carries TRBV20-1 and TRBJ2-2, with no clear D. Trimming removed 3 bases from V and 2 bases from J, with 10 bases in between. The CDR3 is 14 residues long. Germline loops: CDR1 DFQATT, CDR2 SNEGSKA (reference sequence). CDR3 coding DNA: TGCAGTGCTAGTTCTCATATTAACACCGGGGAGCTGTTTTTT. Its protein is CSASSHINTGELFF.

V usage is TRBV7-2 and J usage is TRBJ1-5; the D gene is possibly TRBD1 (5 bases). With 8 bases removed from V and 2 bases from J, the gap between germline ends came to 13 bases. CDR3 length: 14 amino acids. Germline CDR1 and CDR2: SGHTA and FQGNSA. CDR3 sequence (DNA): TGTGCCAGCGATCGAGGAGGGGGCAATCAGCCCCAGCATTTT. It codes for CASDRGGGNQPQHF.

This clonotype has just a few counts. The chain joins TRBV4-2 to TRBJ2-7, with unresolved D. Trimming took off 4 bases at V and 0 bases at J, with 10 bases between the two ends. Germline V gene lookup returns CDR1 LGHNA and CDR2 YNFKEQ. This CDR3 has 14 residues. Written as DNA, the CDR3 is TGTGCCAGCAGCCCCCTTAGTGGCTCCTACGAGCAGTACTTC. This codes for CASSPLSGSYEQYF.

This clonotype was picked up a small number of times. The gene calls are TRBV5-4 and TRBJ2-2, with a weak D call TRBD1 (6 bases). The germline V gene has CDR1 SGHNT and CDR2 YYREEE (reference sequence). CDR3 length: 16 amino acids. The V end lost 6 bases, the J end lost 2 bases, and 17 bases lay between the germline ends. DNA of the CDR3: TGTGCCAGCACCACAACCCCGGGACATAACACCGGGGAGCTGTTTTTT. Translation: CASTTTPGHNTGELFF.

This clonotype was detected many times. The genes are TRBV29-1 and TRBJ1-4, with 8 bases matching TRBD1. V lost 5 bases and J lost 4; bases outside the gene matches: 6. The CDR3 covers 14 residues. Germline CDR1 SQVTM, CDR2 ANQGSEA. DNA of the CDR3: TGCAGCGTTTCCGGGGACAGGAGTAATGAAAAACTGTTTTTT. It codes for CSVSGDRSNEKLFF.

This clonotype was detected many times. The V gene is TRBV20-1, the J gene TRBJ2-2, with D maybe TRBD1 (5 bases). The V gene lost 3 bases and the J gene lost 0 bases, with 8 bases spanning the gap. CDR3 length: 14 amino acids. Germline V CDR1 and CDR2: DFQATT, SNEGSKA (reference sequence). The CDR3 reads CSASRRANTGELFF. The CDR3 DNA sequence: TGCAGTGCTAGCCGCAGGGCGAACACCGGGGAGCTGTTTTTT.

The rearrangement joins TRBV20-1 to TRBJ1-6; D ambiguous. The CDR3 length is 15 residues. Trimming took 0 bases from V and 7 from J, leaving 13 bases between them. Germline V CDR1 and CDR2: DFQATT, SNEGSKA (reference sequence). The CDR3 nucleotides read TGCAGTGCTAGAGATTCAAGGAAATTGAATTCACCCCTCCACTTT. Translating gives CSARDSRKLNSPLHF.

This clonotype was counted at least ten times. This sequence joins TRBV7-2 and TRBJ2-3; 9 nucleotides line up with TRBD1. Trimming cost V 5 bases and J 2 bases; bases outside gene matches: 8. The germline gives CDR1 SGHTA, CDR2 FQGNSA. This CDR3 comprises 16 residues. The CDR3 loop reads CASSPRTGADTDTQYF. In DNA, the CDR3 is TGTGCCAGCAGCCCCAGGACAGGGGCAGACACAGATACGCAGTATTTT. Full variable domain (missing parts from reference TRBV7-2 and TRBJ2-3): GAGVSQSPSNKVTEKGKDVELRCDPISGHTALYWYRQSLGQGLEFLIYFQGNSAPDKSGLPSDRFSAERTGGSVSTLTIQRTQQEDSAVYLCASSPRTGADTDTQYFGPGTRLTVL.

The chain is built from TRBV20-1 and TRBJ2-7; TRBD2 matches at 9 bases. Germline loops: CDR1 DFQATT, CDR2 SNEGSKA (reference sequence). The CDR3 length is 14 residues. Unmatched junction bases numbered 13, after V lost 6 bases and J lost 7 bases. DNA of the CDR3: TGCAGTGCCCCGAGGGCGGGAGGGCCCCGGGAGCAGTACTTC. It is translated as CSAPRAGGPREQYF.

Only a few counts were recorded for this clonotype. The chain carries TRBV24-1 and TRBJ2-7, with D possibly TRBD1 on 6 matching bases. Trimming removed 7 bases at V and 4 bases at J, with 19 bases between. Germline values: CDR1 KGHDR, CDR2 SFDVKD. The CDR3 has 15 residues. The CDR3 coding sequence is TGTGCCACCAGATTGGACAGTCCCCCGGATTACGAGCAGTACTTC. The encoded protein is CATRLDSPPDYEQYF.

This chain links TRBV18 with TRBJ1-2, with D uncertain. Germline values: CDR1 KGHSH, CDR2 LQKENI. The CDR3 has 14 residues. Trimming removed 2 bases from V and 3 bases from J, with 10 bases in between. The CDR3 bases are TGTGCCAGCTCACCAACGACGGGTCACTATGGCTACACCTTC. This gives the protein CASSPTTGHYGYTF. Variable domain in full (rest from reference TRBV18 and TRBJ1-2): NAGVMQNPRHLVRRRGQEARLRCSPMKGHSHVYWYRQLPEEGLKFMVYLQKENIIDESGMPKERFSAEFPKEGPSILRIQQVVRGDSAAYFCASSPTTGHYGYTFGSGTRLTVV.

This clonotype was observed at least ten times. This chain connects TRBV9 to TRBJ2-3; TRBD2 matches at 9 bases. CDR1 is SGDLS and CDR2 is YYNGEE in the germline V gene. There are 14 residues in the CDR3. J lost 2 bases, V lost 4 bases, and 2 bases had no gene match. CDR3 sequence reads: CASSSSGATDTQYF. Here the CDR3 DNA reads TGTGCCAGCAGCTCTAGCGGGGCCACAGATACGCAGTATTTT.

This clonotype was counted many times. V and J are TRBV12-3 or TRBV12-4 and TRBJ1-5; no clear D gene. The CDR3 runs 15 residues. The V gene lost 7 bases and the J gene lost 1 base, with 14 bases spanning the gap. The CDR3 spells CASTFASRSNQPQHF. In DNA, the CDR3 is TGTGCCAGCACCTTCGCCAGCCGGAGCAATCAGCCCCAGCATTTT.

The chain uses TRBV28 and TRBJ1-1, with TRBD1 matching 12 bases. Germline CDR1 MDHEN, CDR2 SYDVKM. The trim removed 6 bases at V and 4 bases at J, leaving 6 bases unmatched. This CDR3 is built from 15 residues. As DNA, the CDR3 is TGTGCCAGCAGGACGGGACAGGGGGCTTCCACTGAAGCTTTCTTT. Protein sequence: CASRTGQGASTEAFF.

This clonotype was found many times. V gene TRBV29-1 combines with J gene TRBJ2-3, with D tentatively TRBD1 or TRBD2 (5 bases each). V dropped 5 bases and J dropped 1 base, with 7 bases sitting between them. The CDR3 covers 12 residues. Looked up from germline, CDR1 is SQVTM and CDR2 is ANQGSEA. CDR3 DNA: TGCAGCGTTATGGGGGGCACAGATACGCAGTATTTT. This encodes CSVMGGTDTQYF.

The sample holds a few counts of this clonotype. CDR3: CSARDLGGLRAEQFF. CDR3 DNA sequence: TGCAGTGCTAGAGATCTGGGTGGGCTGCGGGCCGAGCAGTTCTTC. V is TRBV20-1 and J is TRBJ2-1; TRBD2 might be the D (5 bases). The germline gives CDR1 DFQATT, CDR2 SNEGSKA (reference sequence). This CDR3 is 15 amino acids long. V was shortened by 0 bases and J by 10 bases, with 19 bases between the two germline ends.

The genes are TRBV6-5 and TRBJ1-1; tentatively, D is TRBD1 (5 bases). Trimming removed 2 bases from V and 3 bases from J, with 10 bases in between. The CDR3 is 14 residues long. Germline values: CDR1 MNHEY, CDR2 SVGAGI. The CDR3 sequence is CASSYESGDTEAFF. CDR3 in DNA: TGTGCCAGCAGTTACGAGTCGGGGGACACTGAAGCTTTCTTT.

This clonotype was counted a few times. V usage is TRBV25-1 and J usage is TRBJ2-2, with TRBD2 matching 8 bases. The germline gives CDR1 MGHDK, CDR2 SYGVNS. The trim removed 4 bases at V and 3 bases at J, leaving 4 bases unmatched. The CDR3 length is 15 residues. CDR3 loop: CASSGAGGDTGELFF. CDR3 DNA sequence: TGTGCCAGCAGTGGGGCGGGGGGAGACACCGGGGAGCTGTTTTTT.

This clonotype came up many times. This rearrangement joins TRBV20-1 to TRBJ2-1; the match to TRBD2 covers 7 bases. With 6 bases clipped from V and 2 bases from J, the junction kept 4 bases outside the gene matches. This CDR3 comprises 13 residues. The germline CDR1 and CDR2 sequences are DFQATT and SNEGSKA (reference sequence). The DNA of the CDR3 is TGCAGTGCAGCGGGACGAACCTACAATGAGCAGTTCTTC. Its translation: CSAAGRTYNEQFF.

This clonotype has ten or more counts. This chain links TRBV18 with TRBJ1-1; tentative D call: TRBD1 (5 bases). Germline V gives CDR1 KGHSH, CDR2 LQKENI. The CDR3 is 15 amino acids. V was trimmed by 4 bases and J by 1 base, leaving 13 bases between them. CDR3 residues: CASSLIPGPNTEAFF. CDR3 bases: TGTGCCAGCTCACTTATTCCGGGACCGAACACTGAAGCTTTCTTT.

This clonotype was seen ten or more times. V is TRBV10-3 and J is TRBJ1-1, with TRBD1 as a possible D gene (6 bases). With 7 bases removed from V and 1 base from J, the gap between germline ends came to 10 bases. From germline, CDR1 is ENHRY and CDR2 SYGVKD. CDR3 length: 13 residues. This CDR3 is CAITRDKNTEAFF. CDR3 DNA sequence: TGTGCCATCACCCGGGACAAGAACACTGAAGCTTTCTTT.